This record looks at one T cell receptor (beta chain) sequence and its context. What it binds is not known. The sample belongs to a study of T cell repertoires and HLA-DP antigens. Produced via immunoSEQ multiplex PCR; TCRdb's table is partial and in-frame only. The sample has about 120,000 clones, about 91% seen once. CDR1 MDHEN and CDR2 SYDVKM come from the germline V gene. This CDR3 has 16 residues. After removal of 2 bases from V and 10 bases from J, the junction contained 11 bases not matched to a gene. Sequencing input: CD4+ T cells from PBMCs. The TCR originated in a young woman in good health and CMV-seronegative. The genes are TRBV28 and TRBJ2-1, with TRBD2 matching over 10 bases. The CDR3 region has the DNA TGTGCCAGCAGTTTAAAGTGGCCTAGCGGGAGAGACGAGCAGTTCTTC. Amino acid sequence: CASSLKWPSGRDEQFF.